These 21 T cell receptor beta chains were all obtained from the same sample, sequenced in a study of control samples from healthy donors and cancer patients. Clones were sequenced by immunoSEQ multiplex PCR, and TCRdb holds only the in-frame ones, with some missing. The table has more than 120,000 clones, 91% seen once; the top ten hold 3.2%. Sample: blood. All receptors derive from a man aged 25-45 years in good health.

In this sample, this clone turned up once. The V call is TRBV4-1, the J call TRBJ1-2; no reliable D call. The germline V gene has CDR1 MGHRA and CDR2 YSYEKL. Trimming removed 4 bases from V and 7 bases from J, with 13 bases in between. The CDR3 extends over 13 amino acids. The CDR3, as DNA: TGCGCCAGCAGCCCCGTTGGGCTTGGTGGCTACACCTTC. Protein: CASSPVGLGGYTF.

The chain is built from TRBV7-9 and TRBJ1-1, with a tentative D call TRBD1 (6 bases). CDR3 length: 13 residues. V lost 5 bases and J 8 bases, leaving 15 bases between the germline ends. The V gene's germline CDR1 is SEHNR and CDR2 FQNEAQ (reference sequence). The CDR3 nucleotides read TGTGCCAGCAGCCCAGGACAGCTGACGGAAGCTTTCTTT. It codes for CASSPGQLTEAFF.

The DNA for the CDR3 is TGTGCCAGCAGCCTGAGACAGGGTACGGAAAAACTGTTTTTT. Residues: CASSLRQGTEKLFF. V and J are TRBV7-9 and TRBJ1-4, with TRBD1 matching over 7 bases. The CDR3 spans 14 residues. With V trimmed by 5 bases and J by 8 bases, 8 bases remained unmatched. CDR1 SEHNR and CDR2 FQNEAQ come from the germline V gene (reference sequence).

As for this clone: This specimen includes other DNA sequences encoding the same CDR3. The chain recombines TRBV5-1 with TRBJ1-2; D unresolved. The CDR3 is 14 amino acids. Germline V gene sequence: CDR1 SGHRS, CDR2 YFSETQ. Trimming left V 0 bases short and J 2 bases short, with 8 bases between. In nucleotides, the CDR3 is TGCGCCAGCAGCTTGGACGGTATAAACTATGGCTACACCTTC. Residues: CASSLDGINYGYTF.

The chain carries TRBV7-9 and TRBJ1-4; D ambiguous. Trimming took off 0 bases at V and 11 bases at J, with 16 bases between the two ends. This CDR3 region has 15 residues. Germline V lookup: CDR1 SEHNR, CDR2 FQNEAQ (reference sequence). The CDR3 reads CASSLASQLPGKLFF. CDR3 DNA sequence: TGTGCCAGCAGCTTAGCGTCGCAGCTCCCTGGCAAACTGTTTTTT.

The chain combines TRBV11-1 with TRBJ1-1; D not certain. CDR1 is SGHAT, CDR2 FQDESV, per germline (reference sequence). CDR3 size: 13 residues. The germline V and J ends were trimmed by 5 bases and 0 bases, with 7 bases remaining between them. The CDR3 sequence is CASSRRMNTEAFF. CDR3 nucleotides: TGTGCCAGCAGCAGAAGGATGAACACTGAAGCTTTCTTT.

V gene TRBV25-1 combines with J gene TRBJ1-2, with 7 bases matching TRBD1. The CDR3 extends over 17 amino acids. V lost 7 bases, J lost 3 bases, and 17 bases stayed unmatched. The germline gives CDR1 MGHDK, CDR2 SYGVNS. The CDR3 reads CASKKGDSSERDYGYTF. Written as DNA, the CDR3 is TGTGCCAGCAAGAAGGGGGACAGTTCCGAGAGGGACTATGGCTACACCTTC.

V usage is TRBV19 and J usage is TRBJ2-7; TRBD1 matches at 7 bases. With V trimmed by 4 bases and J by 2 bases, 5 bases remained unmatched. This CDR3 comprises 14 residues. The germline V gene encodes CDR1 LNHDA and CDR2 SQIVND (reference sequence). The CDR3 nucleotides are TGTGCCAGTAGTAACCCACAGGGGCCCTACGAGCAGTACTTC. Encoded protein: CASSNPQGPYEQYF.

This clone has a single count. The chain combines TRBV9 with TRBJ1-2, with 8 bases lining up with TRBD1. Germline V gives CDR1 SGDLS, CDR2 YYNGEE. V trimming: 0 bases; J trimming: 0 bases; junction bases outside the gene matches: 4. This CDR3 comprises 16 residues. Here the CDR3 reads CASSVVTGGSNYGYTF. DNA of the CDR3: TGTGCCAGCAGCGTAGTTACAGGGGGTTCTAACTATGGCTACACCTTC.

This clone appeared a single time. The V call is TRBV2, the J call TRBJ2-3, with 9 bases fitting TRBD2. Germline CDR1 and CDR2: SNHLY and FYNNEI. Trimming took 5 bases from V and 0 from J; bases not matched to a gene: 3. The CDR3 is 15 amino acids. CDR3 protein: CASSFSGGSTDTQYF. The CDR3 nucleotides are TGTGCCAGCAGTTTTAGCGGGGGAAGCACAGATACGCAGTATTTT.

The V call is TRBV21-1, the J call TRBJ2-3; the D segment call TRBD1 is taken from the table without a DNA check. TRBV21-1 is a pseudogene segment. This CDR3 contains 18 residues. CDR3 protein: CASSNKRLTGGSTDTQYF. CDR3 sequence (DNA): TGTGCCAGCAGCAACAAGCGACTGACAGGGGGAAGCACAGATACGCAGTATTTT.

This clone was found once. In DNA, the CDR3 is TGTGCCAGCAGTTTAGTACTAGCGGGGGGCACAGATACGCAGTATTTT. It translates to CASSLVLAGGTDTQYF. V usage is TRBV27 and J usage is TRBJ2-3; 11 bases are shared with TRBD2. Germline-derived CDR1 and CDR2 are MNHEY and SMNVEV (reference sequence). The J segment lost 1 base and the V segment lost 2 bases, leaving 2 bases of the junction unmatched. The CDR3 totals 16 residues.

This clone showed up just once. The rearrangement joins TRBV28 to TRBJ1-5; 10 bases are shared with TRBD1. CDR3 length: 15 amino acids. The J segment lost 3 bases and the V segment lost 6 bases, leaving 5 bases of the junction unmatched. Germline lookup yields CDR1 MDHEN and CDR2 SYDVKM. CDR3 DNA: TGTGCCAGCAGCAAGGACAGGGGGATCAATCAGCCCCAGCATTTT. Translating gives CASSKDRGINQPQHF.

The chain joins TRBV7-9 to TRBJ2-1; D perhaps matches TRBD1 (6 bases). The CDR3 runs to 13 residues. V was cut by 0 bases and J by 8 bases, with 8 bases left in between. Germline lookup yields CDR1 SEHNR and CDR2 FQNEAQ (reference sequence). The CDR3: CASSLARGYEQFF. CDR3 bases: TGTGCCAGCAGCTTAGCCAGGGGCTATGAGCAGTTCTTC. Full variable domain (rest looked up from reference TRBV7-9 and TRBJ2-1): DTGVSQNPRHKITKRGQNVTFRCDPISEHNRLYWYRQTLGQGPEFLTYFQNEAQLEKSRLLSDRFSAERPKGSFSTLEIQRTEQGDSAMYLCASSLARGYEQFFGPGTRLTVL.

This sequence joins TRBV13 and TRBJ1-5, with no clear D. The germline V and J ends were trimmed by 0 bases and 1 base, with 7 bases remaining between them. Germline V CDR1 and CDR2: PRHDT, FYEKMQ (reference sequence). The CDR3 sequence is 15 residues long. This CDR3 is CASSLGLGSNQPQHF. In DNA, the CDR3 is TGTGCCAGCAGCTTAGGGCTTGGCAGCAATCAGCCCCAGCATTTT.

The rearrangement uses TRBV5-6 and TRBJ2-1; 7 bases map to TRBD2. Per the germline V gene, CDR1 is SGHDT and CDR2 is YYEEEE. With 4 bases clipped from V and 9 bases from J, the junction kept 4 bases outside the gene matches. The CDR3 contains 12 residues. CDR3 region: CASSLSSGEQFF. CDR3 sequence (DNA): TGTGCCAGCAGCCTATCTAGCGGTGAGCAGTTCTTC.

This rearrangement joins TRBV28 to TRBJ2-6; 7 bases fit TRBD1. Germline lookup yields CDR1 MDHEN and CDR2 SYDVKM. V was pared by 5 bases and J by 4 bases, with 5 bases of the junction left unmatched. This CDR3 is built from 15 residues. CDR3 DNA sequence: TGTGCCAGCAGTCCAACAGGGGCAGGGGCCAACGTCCTGACTTTC. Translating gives CASSPTGAGANVLTF.

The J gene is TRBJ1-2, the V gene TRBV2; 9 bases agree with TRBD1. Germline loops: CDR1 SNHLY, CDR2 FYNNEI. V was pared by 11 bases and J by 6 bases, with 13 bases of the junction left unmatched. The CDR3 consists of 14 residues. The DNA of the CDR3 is TGTGCCGGGCCGACAATCACAGGGGGCGATGGCTACACCTTC. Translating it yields CAGPTITGGDGYTF.

The CDR3, as DNA: TGTGCCAGCAAGGGGGACCTCTCGGGGACTGAAGCTTTCTTT. Translating it yields CASKGDLSGTEAFF. V and J are TRBV6-5 and TRBJ1-1, with D possibly TRBD1 on 6 matching bases. The CDR3 runs 14 residues. V dropped 7 bases and J dropped 5 bases, with 17 bases sitting between them. CDR1 MNHEY and CDR2 SVGAGI come from the germline V gene.

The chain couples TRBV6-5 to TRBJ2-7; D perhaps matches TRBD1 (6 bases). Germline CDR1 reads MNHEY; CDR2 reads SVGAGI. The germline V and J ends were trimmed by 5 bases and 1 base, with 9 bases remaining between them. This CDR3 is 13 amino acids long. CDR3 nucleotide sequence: TGTGCCAGCAGTAGAGGACAGTCCTACGAGCAGTACTTC. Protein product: CASSRGQSYEQYF.

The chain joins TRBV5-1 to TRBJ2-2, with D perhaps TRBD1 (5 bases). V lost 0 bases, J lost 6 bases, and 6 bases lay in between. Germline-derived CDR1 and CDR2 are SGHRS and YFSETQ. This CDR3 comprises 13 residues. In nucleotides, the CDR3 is TGCGCCAGCAGCTTGGAAGGGGCCGGGGAGCTGTTTTTT. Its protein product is CASSLEGAGELFF.